This T cell receptor beta chain was identified during a study of tumor and adjacent non-tumor tissue in lung cancer. Study-wide context: There were 11 to 13 adenocarcinoma, a couple of squamous cell carcinoma and 1 small cell lung cancer cases. Study-level findings and limits: Normal lung showed higher cumulative top 100 clone frequency than tumor. TCR diversity was significantly greater in tumor than normal lung tissue.

For this clonotype: Its antigen is not identified. One end of the junction varies from germline; a read error may be responsible.

This CDR3 has 14 residues. The germline CDR1 and CDR2 sequences are SGHAT and FQDESV (reference sequence). The template was RNA from unsorted bulk tissue. Newly diagnosed lung cancer patients had thoracic surgery in China, August–November 2014, without prior chemotherapy. Three rounds of nested PCR, following a modified ARM-PCR protocol, produced the TCRbeta library. TCRdb recomputed calls from the multiplex PCR reads with MiXCR, one row per CDR3 protein. The sample lists 120,000 or so distinct CDR3 sequences; over 65% were seen once. This sequence originates from a man aged 30-40 years with non-small cell lung cancer. The rearrangement joins TRBV11-1 to TRBJ2-5; the D gene could be TRBD1 or TRBD2 (5 bases each). Material: lung tumor tissue. The CDR3 DNA reads TGCGCCAGCAGCCCAACGGCACAGGAGGAGGCCCAGTACTTC. It codes for CASSPTAQEEAQYF.